These 3 T cell receptor beta chains were all obtained from the same sample, sequenced in a study of shared clonotypes between healthy human individuals. Produced via immunoSEQ multiplex PCR; TCRdb's table is partial and in-frame only. This table has some 650,000 clones, almost 97% appearing once. The specimen was naive CD4+ T cells sorted from blood. Subset indicated: CD45RA+ positively selected. The receptor source for this set is a woman aged 30 to 39 in good health.

The chain has TRBV4-2 and TRBJ2-3; D is unresolved. The CDR3 is 14 amino acids. Deletions cut 0 bases from V and 4 bases from J, with 8 bases between. The germline V gene has CDR1 LGHNA and CDR2 YNFKEQ. CDR3 amino acids: CASSQDLVADTQYF. CDR3 DNA: TGTGCCAGCAGCCAAGACCTAGTCGCAGATACGCAGTATTTT.

The chain combines TRBV25-1 with TRBJ2-7; 7 positions agree with TRBD2. V gave up 4 bases and J gave up 7 bases; unmatched junction bases: 13. Germline CDR1 MGHDK, CDR2 SYGVNS. The CDR3 sequence is 15 residues long. CDR3 in DNA: TGTGCCAGCAGTGGTATACTCGCGGGAGTGGGAGAGCAGTACTTC. Translation gives CASSGILAGVGEQYF.

This clone was counted only a few times. Additional DNA sequences in this sample encode the identical CDR3. The chain uses TRBV5-1 and TRBJ1-1; D ambiguous. CDR1 is SGHRS, CDR2 YFSETQ, per germline. Trimming stripped 0 bases from V and 1 base from J, with 4 bases between. The CDR3 runs to 13 residues. CDR3 bases: TGCGCCAGCAGCTTGGCCAAGAACACTGAAGCTTTCTTT. Translated: CASSLAKNTEAFF.